The sequence of this T cell receptor (beta chain) was determined in a study of blood T cell repertoires in COVID-19. Whole-study context: PBMCs, B-cell-depleted T cells, or T cells provided the cDNA or gDNA that made up the material.

Looked up from germline, CDR1 is MNHEY and CDR2 is SVGAGI. The CDR3 is 16 amino acids. Trimming took 0 bases from V and 1 from J, leaving 12 bases between them. Clones were sequenced by immunoSEQ multiplex PCR, and TCRdb holds only the in-frame ones, with some missing. Among fewer than 250,000 clones, 70% to 90% were seen once, and the ten largest hold 4.4%. The J gene is TRBJ1-1, the V gene TRBV6-5, with D maybe TRBD1 (5 bases). The origin of this receptor is a man aged 50-60 years with acute or convalescent COVID-19. The material sequenced was peripheral blood. The CDR3 is CASSYSVGHRNTEAFF. CDR3 nucleotides: TGTGCCAGCAGTTACTCGGTAGGACACCGGAACACTGAAGCTTTCTTT.